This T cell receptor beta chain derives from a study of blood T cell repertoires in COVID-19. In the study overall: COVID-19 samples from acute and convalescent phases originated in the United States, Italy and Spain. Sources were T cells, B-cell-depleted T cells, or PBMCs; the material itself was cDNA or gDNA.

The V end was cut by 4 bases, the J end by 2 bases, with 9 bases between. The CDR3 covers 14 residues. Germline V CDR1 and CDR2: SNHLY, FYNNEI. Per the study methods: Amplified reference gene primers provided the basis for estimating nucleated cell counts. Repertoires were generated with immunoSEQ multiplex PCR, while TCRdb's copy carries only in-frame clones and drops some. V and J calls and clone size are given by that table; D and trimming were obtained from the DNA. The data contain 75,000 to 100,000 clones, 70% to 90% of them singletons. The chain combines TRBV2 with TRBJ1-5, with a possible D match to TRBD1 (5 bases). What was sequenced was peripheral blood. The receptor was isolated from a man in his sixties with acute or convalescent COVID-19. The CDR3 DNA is TGTGCCAGCAGTGCGGGGGGTGGCAATCAGCCCCAGCATTTT. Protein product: CASSAGGGNQPQHF. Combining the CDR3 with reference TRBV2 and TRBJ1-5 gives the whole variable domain EPEVTQTPSHQVTQMGQEVILRCVPISNHLYFYWYRQILGQKVEFLVSFYNNEISEKSEIFDDQFSVERPDGSNFTLKIRSTKLEDSAMYFCASSAGGGNQPQHFGDGTRLSIL.